This T cell receptor beta chain was obtained from a study of shared clonotypes between healthy human individuals. Libraries were prepared by immunoSEQ multiplex PCR; TCRdb keeps only in-frame clonotypes and omits some of them. The table shows about 1,800,000 clones, with approximately 95% occurring only once. In the case of this clone: Antigen: not known.

CD45RO-negative cells were positively selected for CCR7, leaving out terminally differentiated effector memory CD45RA+ cells. Donors, healthy HIV-negative adults, lacked recent acute infections or vaccinations. All participating donors were Caucasian adults from Nashville, Tennessee. CDR1 is MNHEY and CDR2 is SMNVEV in the germline V gene (reference sequence). Trimming cost V 1 base and J 6 bases, with 5 bases left between them. The CDR3 has 12 residues. General study findings and limits: Richness estimates generally favored naive over memory subsets.

The specimen was naive CD8+ T cells sorted from blood. This clonotype was sampled from a young man in good health. The chain combines TRBV27 with TRBJ2-3; D not certain. DNA for the CDR3: TGTGCCAGCAGTTTATTAGACGATACGCAGTATTTT. Translation: CASSLLDDTQYF.